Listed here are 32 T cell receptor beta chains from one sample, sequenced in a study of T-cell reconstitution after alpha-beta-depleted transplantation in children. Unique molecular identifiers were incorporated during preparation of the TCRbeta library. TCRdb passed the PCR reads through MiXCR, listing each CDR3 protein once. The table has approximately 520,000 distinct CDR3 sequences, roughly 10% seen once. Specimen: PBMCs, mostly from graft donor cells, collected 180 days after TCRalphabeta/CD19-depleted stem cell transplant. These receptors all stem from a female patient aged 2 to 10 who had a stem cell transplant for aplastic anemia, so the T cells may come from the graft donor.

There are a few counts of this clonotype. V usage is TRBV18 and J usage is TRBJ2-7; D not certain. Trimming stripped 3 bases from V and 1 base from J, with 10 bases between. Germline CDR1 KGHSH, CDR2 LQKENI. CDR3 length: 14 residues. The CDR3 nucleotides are TGTGCCAGCTCACCCCTTCGACGTTCCTACGAGCAGTACGTC. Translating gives CASSPLRRSYEQYV.

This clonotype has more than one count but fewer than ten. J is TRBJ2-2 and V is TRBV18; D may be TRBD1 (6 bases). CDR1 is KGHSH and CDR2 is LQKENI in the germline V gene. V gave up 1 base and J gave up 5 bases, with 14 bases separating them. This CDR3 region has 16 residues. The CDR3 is CASSPQQGSETGELFF. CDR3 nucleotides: TGTGCCAGCTCACCACAACAGGGAAGTGAGACCGGGGAGCTGTTTTTT.

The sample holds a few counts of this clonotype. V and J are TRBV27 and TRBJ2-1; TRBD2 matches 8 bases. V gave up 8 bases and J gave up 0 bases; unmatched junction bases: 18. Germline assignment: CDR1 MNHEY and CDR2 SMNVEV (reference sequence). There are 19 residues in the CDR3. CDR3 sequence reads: CASLSQGPKRESSYNEQFF. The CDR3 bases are TGTGCCAGCCTATCCCAGGGTCCCAAGCGGGAGAGCTCCTACAATGAGCAGTTCTTC.

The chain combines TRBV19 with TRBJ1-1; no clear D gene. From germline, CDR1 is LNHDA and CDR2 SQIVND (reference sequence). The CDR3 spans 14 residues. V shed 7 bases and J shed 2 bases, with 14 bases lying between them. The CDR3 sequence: CASTNNRLNTEAFF. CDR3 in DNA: TGTGCCAGTACGAACAACAGACTAAACACTGAAGCTTTCTTT.

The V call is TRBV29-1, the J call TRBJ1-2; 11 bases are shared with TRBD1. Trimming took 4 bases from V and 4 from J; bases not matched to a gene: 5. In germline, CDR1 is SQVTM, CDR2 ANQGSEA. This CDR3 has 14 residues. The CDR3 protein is CSVGGQGATYGYTF. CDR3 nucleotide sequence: TGCAGCGTTGGCGGACAGGGGGCGACCTATGGCTACACCTTC.

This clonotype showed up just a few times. The CDR3 spells CASSLRGTGNSGGYTF. As DNA, the CDR3 is TGTGCCAGCAGCCTCCGGGGGACAGGAAATAGCGGTGGCTACACCTTC. The chain uses TRBV7-2 and TRBJ1-2; 8 bases align to TRBD1. From germline, CDR1 is SGHTA and CDR2 FQGNSA. This CDR3 is built from 16 residues. Trimming cost V 5 bases and J 7 bases; bases outside gene matches: 15.

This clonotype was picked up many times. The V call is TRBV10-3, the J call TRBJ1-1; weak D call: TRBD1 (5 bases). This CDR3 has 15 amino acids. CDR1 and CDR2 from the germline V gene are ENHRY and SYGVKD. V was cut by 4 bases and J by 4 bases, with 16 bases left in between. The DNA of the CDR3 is TGTGCCATCAGTGCGGTGGGGGAGTTGTCCACTGAAGCTTTCTTT. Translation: CAISAVGELSTEAFF.

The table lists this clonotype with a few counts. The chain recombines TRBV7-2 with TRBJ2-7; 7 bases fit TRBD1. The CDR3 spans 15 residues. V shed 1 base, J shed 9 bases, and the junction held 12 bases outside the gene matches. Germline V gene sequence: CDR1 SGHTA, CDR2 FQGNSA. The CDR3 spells CASSLGTGSSTRQYF. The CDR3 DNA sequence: TGTGCCAGCAGCTTAGGGACAGGATCCTCTACGAGGCAGTACTTC. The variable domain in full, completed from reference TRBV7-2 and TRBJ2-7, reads GAGVSQSPSNKVTEKGKDVELRCDPISGHTALYWYRQSLGQGLEFLIYFQGNSAPDKSGLPSDRFSAERTGGSVSTLTIQRTQQEDSAVYLCASSLGTGSSTRQYFGPGTRLTVT.

The DNA of the CDR3 is TGTGCCAGCAGCTTAAGACAGGGATTCGCCGGGGAGCTGTTTTTT. Protein: CASSLRQGFAGELFF. This chain links TRBV7-2 with TRBJ2-2, with 7 bases lining up with TRBD1. Germline values: CDR1 SGHTA, CDR2 FQGNSA. The CDR3 has 15 residues. Trimming took 2 bases from V and 6 from J; bases not matched to a gene: 6.

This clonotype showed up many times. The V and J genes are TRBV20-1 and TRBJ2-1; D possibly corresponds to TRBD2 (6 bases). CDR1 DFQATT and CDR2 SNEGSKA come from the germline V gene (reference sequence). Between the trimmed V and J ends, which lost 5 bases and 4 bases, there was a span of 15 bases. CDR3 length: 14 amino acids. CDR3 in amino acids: CSAQARDLYNEQFF. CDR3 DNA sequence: TGCAGTGCTCAGGCCCGGGACTTATACAATGAGCAGTTCTTC.

CDR3 DNA: TGCAGTGCCTGGAGGGGAATGGAGCCCCAGCATTTT. Its translation: CSAWRGMEPQHF. The rearrangement joins TRBV20-1 to TRBJ1-5, with D maybe TRBD1 (5 bases). The CDR3 length is 12 residues. CDR1 and CDR2 from the germline V gene are DFQATT and SNEGSKA (reference sequence). Trimming took 6 bases from V and 8 from J, leaving 14 bases between them.

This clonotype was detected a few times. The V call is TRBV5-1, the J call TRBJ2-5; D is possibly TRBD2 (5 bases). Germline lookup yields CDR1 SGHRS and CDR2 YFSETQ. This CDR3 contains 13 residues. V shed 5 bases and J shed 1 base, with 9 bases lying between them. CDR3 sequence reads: CASRRASQETQYF. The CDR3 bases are TGCGCCAGCAGGCGGGCCAGCCAAGAGACCCAGTACTTC. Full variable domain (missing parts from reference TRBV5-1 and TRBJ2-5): KAGVTQTPRYLIKTRGQQVTLSCSPISGHRSVSWYQQTPGQGLQFLFEYFSETQRNKGNFPGRFSGRQFSNSRSEMNVSTLELGDSALYLCASRRASQETQYFGPGTRLLVL.

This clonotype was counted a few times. Here the CDR3 reads CASSGSGRSSYNEQFF. The CDR3 DNA reads TGTGCCAGCAGTGGTAGCGGGAGGTCCTCCTACAATGAGCAGTTCTTC. This chain joins TRBV12-3 or TRBV12-4 and TRBJ2-1; 10 bases match TRBD2. The V and J ends lost 5 bases and 0 bases, in that order; junction bases with no gene match: 4. The CDR3 contains 16 residues.

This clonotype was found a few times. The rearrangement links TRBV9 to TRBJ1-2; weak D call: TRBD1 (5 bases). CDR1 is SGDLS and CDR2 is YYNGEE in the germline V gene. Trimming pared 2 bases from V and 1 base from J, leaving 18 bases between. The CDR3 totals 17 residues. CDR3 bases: TGTGCCAGCAGCGTGAGCGGGGGTGATCTTTTTAACTATGGCTACACCTTC. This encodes CASSVSGGDLFNYGYTF.

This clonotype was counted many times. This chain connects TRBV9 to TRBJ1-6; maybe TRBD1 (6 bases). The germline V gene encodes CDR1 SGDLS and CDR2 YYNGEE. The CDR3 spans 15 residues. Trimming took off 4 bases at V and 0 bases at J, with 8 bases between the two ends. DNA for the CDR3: TGTGCCAGCAGCCAACAGGGCTCCTATAATTCACCCCTCCACTTT. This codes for CASSQQGSYNSPLHF.

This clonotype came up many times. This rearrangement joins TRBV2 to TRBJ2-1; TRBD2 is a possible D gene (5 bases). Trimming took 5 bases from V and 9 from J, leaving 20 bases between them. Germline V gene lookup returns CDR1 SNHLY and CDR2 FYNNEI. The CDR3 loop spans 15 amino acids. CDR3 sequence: CASSTGLGLEGEQFF. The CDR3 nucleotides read TGTGCCAGCAGTACCGGACTGGGCCTCGAGGGTGAGCAGTTCTTC.

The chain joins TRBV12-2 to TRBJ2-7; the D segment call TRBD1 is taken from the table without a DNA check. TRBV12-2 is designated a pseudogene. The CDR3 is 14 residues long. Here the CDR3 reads CASRRIGQAYEQYV. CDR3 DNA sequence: TGTGCAAGTCGACGTATAGGACAGGCCTACGAGCAGTACGTC.

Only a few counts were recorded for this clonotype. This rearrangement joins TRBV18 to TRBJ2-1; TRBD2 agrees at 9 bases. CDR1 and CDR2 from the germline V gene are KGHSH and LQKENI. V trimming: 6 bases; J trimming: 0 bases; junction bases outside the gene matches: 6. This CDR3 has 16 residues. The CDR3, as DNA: TGTGCCAGCTCCCGCGCTAGCGGGACCTCCTACAATGAGCAGTTCTTC. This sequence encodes CASSRASGTSYNEQFF.

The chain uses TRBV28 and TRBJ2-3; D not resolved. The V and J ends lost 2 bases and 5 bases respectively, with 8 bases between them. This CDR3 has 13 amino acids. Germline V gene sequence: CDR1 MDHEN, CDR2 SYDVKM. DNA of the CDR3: TGTGCCAGCAGTTTACGGGTGGTAGATACGCAGTATTTT. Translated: CASSLRVVDTQYF.

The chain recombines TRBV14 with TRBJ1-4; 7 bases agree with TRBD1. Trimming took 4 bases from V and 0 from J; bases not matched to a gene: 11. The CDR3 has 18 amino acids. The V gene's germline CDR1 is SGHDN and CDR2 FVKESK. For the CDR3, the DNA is TGTGCCAGCAGCCCCTGGACAGGCTTCAACTCAACTAATGAAAAACTGTTTTTT. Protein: CASSPWTGFNSTNEKLFF. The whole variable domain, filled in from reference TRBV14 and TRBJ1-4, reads EAGVTQFPSHSVIEKGQTVTLRCDPISGHDNLYWYRRVMGKEIKFLLHFVKESKQDESGMPNNRFLAERTGGTYSTLKVQPAELEDSGVYFCASSPWTGFNSTNEKLFFGSGTQLSVL.

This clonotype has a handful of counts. CDR3 in amino acids: CASSLTTGNQPQHF. CDR3 DNA sequence: TGTGCCAGCAGCTTGACGACAGGCAATCAGCCCCAGCATTTT. The rearrangement links TRBV7-2 to TRBJ1-5; a possible D gene is TRBD1 (5 bases). The CDR3 consists of 14 residues. The ends were cut back, 3 bases at V and 2 bases at J, with 8 bases in the middle. Germline V gene sequence: CDR1 SGHTA, CDR2 FQGNSA.

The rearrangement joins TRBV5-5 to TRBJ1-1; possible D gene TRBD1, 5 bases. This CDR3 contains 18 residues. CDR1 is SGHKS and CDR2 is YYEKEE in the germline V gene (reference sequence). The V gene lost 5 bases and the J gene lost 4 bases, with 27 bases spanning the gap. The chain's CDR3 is CASSSLGDKDKLITEAFF. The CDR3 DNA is TGTGCCAGCAGTTCCTTGGGGGATAAGGACAAGCTAATCACTGAAGCTTTCTTT.

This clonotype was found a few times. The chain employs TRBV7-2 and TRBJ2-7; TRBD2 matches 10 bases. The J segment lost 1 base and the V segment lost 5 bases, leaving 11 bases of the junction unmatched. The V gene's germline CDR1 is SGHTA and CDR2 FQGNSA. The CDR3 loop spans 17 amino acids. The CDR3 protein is CASSPPATSGSSYEQYF. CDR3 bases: TGTGCCAGCAGCCCCCCCGCGACTAGCGGGTCTTCCTACGAGCAGTACTTC.

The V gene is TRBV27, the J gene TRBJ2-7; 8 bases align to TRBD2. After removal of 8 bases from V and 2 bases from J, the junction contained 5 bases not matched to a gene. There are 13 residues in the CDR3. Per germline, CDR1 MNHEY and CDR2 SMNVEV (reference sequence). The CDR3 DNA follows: TGTGCCAGCGGACCGGGACTAGCCTACGAGCAGTACTTC. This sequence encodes CASGPGLAYEQYF.

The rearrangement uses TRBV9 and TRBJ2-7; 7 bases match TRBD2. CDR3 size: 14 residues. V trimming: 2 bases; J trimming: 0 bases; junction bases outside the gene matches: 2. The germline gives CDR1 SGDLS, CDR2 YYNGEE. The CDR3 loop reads CASSVSGNSYEQYF. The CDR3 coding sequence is TGTGCCAGCAGCGTCAGCGGGAACTCCTACGAGCAGTACTTC.

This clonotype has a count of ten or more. The CDR3 region is CASSFGGPGELFF. DNA of the CDR3: TGTGCCAGCAGCTTTGGGGGGCCTGGGGAGCTGTTTTTT. The chain combines TRBV7-6 with TRBJ2-2, with D perhaps TRBD1 or TRBD2 (6 bases each). V was cut by 3 bases and J by 8 bases, with 10 bases left in between. CDR3 size: 13 residues. Germline V gene lookup returns CDR1 SGHVS and CDR2 FNYEAQ.

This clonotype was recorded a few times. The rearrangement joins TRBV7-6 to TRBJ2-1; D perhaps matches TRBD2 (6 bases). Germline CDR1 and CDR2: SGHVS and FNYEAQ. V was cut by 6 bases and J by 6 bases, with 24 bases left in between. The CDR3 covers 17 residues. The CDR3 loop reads CASSHLQLGFSGNEQFF. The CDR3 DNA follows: TGTGCCAGCAGTCATCTGCAGCTGGGGTTTAGCGGCAATGAGCAGTTCTTC.

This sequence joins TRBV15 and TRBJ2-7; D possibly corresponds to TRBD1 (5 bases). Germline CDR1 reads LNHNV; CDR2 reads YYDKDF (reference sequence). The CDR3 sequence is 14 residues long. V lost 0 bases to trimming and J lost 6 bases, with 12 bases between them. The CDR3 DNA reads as TGTGCCACCAGCAGAGATCAGGGCAATCTCGAGCAGTACGTC. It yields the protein CATSRDQGNLEQYV.

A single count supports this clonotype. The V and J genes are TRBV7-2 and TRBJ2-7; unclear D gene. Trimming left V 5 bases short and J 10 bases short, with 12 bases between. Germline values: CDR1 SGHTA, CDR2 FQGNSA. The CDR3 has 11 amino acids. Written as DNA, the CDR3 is TGTGCCAGCAGCCCCCTTTCCGACCAGTACTTC. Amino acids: CASSPLSDQYF.

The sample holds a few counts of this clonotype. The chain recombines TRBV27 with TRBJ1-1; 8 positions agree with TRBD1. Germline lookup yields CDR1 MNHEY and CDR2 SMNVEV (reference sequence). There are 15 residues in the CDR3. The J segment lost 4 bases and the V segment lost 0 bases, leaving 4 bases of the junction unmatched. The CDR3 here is CASSLSQGVGTEAFF. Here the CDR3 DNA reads TGTGCCAGCAGTTTATCACAGGGGGTGGGCACTGAAGCTTTCTTT.

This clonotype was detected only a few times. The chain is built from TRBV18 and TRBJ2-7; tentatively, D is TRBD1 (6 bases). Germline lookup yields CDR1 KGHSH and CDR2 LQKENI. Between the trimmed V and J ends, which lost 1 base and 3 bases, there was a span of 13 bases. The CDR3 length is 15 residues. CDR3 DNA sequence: TGTGCCAGCTCACCACGGGGGCCAAACTTCTACGAGCAGTACTTC. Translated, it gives CASSPRGPNFYEQYF.

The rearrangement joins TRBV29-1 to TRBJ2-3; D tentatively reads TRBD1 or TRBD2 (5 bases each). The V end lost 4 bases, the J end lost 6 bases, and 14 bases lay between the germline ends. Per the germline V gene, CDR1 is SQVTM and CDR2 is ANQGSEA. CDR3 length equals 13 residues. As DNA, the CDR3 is TGCAGCGTTGGTCAGGGCGGGTTGGATACGCAGTATTTT. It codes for CSVGQGGLDTQYF.